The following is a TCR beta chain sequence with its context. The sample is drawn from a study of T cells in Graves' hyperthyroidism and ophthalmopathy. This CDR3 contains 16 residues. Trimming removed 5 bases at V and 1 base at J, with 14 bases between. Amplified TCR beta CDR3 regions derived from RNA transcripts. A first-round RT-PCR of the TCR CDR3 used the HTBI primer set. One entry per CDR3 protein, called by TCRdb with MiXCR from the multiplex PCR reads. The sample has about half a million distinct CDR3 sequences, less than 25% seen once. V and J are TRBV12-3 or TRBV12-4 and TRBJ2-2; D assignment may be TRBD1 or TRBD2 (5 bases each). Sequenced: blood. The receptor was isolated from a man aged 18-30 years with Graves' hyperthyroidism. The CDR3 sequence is CASSVTGRWNTGELFF. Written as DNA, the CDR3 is TGTGCCAGCAGTGTGACGGGACGTTGGAACACCGGGGAGCTGTTTTTT.